This entry lists 30 T cell receptor beta chains sequenced from one sample in a study of control samples from healthy donors and cancer patients. The protocol was immunoSEQ multiplex PCR, while the TCRdb copy is restricted to in-frame clones and leaves out a portion. The sample holds about 170,000 clones, about 93% seen once. Sequenced material: blood. These receptors all come from an older woman in good health.

J is TRBJ1-3 and V is TRBV21-1. TRBV21-1 is a listed pseudogene. CDR3 size: 14 residues. CDR3 sequence (DNA): TGTGCCAGCAGGGGAGATTTCTCTGGAAACACCATATATTTT. It specifies CASRGDFSGNTIYF.

J is TRBJ1-5 and V is TRBV19; 7 nucleotides line up with TRBD1. The CDR3 loop spans 15 amino acids. The trim removed 6 bases at V and 0 bases at J, leaving 5 bases unmatched. Germline V gene lookup returns CDR1 LNHDA and CDR2 SQIVND (reference sequence). The DNA of the CDR3 is TGTGCCAGTAGAAGGGACAGCCTTAGCAATCAGCCCCAGCATTTT. Translated, it gives CASRRDSLSNQPQHF.

The rearrangement links TRBV5-1 to TRBJ1-4, with D uncertain. CDR1 SGHRS and CDR2 YFSETQ come from the germline V gene. The CDR3 spans 15 residues. Trimming left V 4 bases short and J 0 bases short, with 10 bases between. The CDR3 DNA follows: TGCGCCAGCAGCCCTGGAACAGCAACTAATGAAAAACTGTTTTTT. The encoded protein is CASSPGTATNEKLFF.

V usage is TRBV18 and J usage is TRBJ2-2; D may be TRBD1 (6 bases). Germline values: CDR1 KGHSH, CDR2 LQKENI. The CDR3 loop spans 16 amino acids. Deletions cut 2 bases from V and 3 bases from J, with 13 bases between. CDR3 coding DNA: TGTGCCAGCTCACCAATGACAGGATTTTACACCGGGGAGCTGTTTTTT. The encoded protein is CASSPMTGFYTGELFF.

This sequence joins TRBV6-5 and TRBJ2-7; TRBD1 agrees at 11 bases. The CDR3 is made up of 16 amino acids. J lost 4 bases, V lost 0 bases, and 5 bases had no gene match. CDR1 is MNHEY, CDR2 SVGAGI, per germline. The CDR3: CASSYSGDRGSYEQYF. In DNA, the CDR3 is TGTGCCAGCAGTTACTCAGGGGACAGGGGGTCGTACGAGCAGTACTTC.

The chain has TRBV4-3 and TRBJ1-2; the D is unclear. The CDR3 runs to 12 residues. V was cut by 4 bases and J by 8 bases, with 11 bases left in between. The V gene's germline CDR1 is LGHNA and CDR2 YSLEER. Written as DNA, the CDR3 is TGCGCCAGCAGCCTACACGGGCGCGGCTACACCTTC. This codes for CASSLHGRGYTF.

The chain uses TRBV19 and TRBJ2-5; 10 nucleotides agree with TRBD2. In germline, CDR1 is LNHDA, CDR2 SQIVND (reference sequence). Trimming at V came to 1 base and at J to 5 bases, leaving 10 bases not matched to a gene. The CDR3 extends over 17 amino acids. This CDR3 reads CASSIGGERGGRETQYF. The CDR3 nucleotides read TGTGCCAGTAGTATAGGGGGCGAGCGGGGGGGCCGGGAGACCCAGTACTTC.

The chain employs TRBV3-1 (or the pseudogene TRBV3-2) and TRBJ1-1; D is ambiguous. The CDR3 is 14 amino acids. Germline CDR1 and CDR2: LGHDT and YNNKEL (reference sequence). The V and J ends lost 1 base and 1 base respectively, with 7 bases between them. CDR3 coding DNA: TGTGCCAGCAGCCAAGCTTGGGCGAACACTGAAGCTTTCTTT. This translates into CASSQAWANTEAFF.

The genes are TRBV9 and TRBJ1-1; D perhaps matches TRBD1 (5 bases). The CDR3 covers 14 residues. Germline V gene lookup returns CDR1 SGDLS and CDR2 YYNGEE. Trimming stripped 3 bases from V and 4 bases from J, with 13 bases between. The CDR3 protein is CASSARQGGTEAFF. In DNA form, the CDR3 reads TGTGCCAGCAGCGCGAGGCAGGGAGGCACTGAAGCTTTCTTT. Supplemented by reference TRBV9 and TRBJ1-1, the full variable domain reads DSGVTQTPKHLITATGQRVTLRCSPRSGDLSVYWYQQSLDQGLQFLIQYYNGEERAKGNILERFSAQQFPDLHSELNLSSLELGDSALYFCASSARQGGTEAFFGQGTRLTVV.

V is TRBV6-6 and J is TRBJ1-5, with D possibly matching TRBD1 (5 bases). The CDR3 runs 16 residues. Trimming removed 5 bases at V and 4 bases at J, with 18 bases between. Germline loops: CDR1 MNHNY, CDR2 SVGAGI (reference sequence). CDR3 sequence reads: CASSQPRSGGNQPQHF. DNA of the CDR3: TGTGCCAGCAGTCAACCGCGTTCTGGGGGTAATCAGCCCCAGCATTTT.

The CDR3 loop reads CASSLEGGNTEAFF. The CDR3 DNA follows: TGCGCCAGCAGCTTAGAGGGAGGGAACACTGAAGCTTTCTTT. The J gene is TRBJ1-1, the V gene TRBV5-1; no clear D. The CDR3 length is 14 residues. The germline V gene encodes CDR1 SGHRS and CDR2 YFSETQ. V was clipped by 2 bases and J by 1 base, with 9 bases between them.

This sequence joins TRBV18 and TRBJ2-7; D is unclear. Germline loops: CDR1 KGHSH, CDR2 LQKENI. Trimming took 3 bases from V and 2 from J, leaving 5 bases between them. The CDR3 is made up of 12 amino acids. In DNA, the CDR3 is TGTGCCAGCTCACCCGGCCCCTACGAGCAGTACTTC. This encodes CASSPGPYEQYF.

The chain employs TRBV11-1 and TRBJ1-1, with unresolved D. The germline V gene has CDR1 SGHAT and CDR2 FQDESV (reference sequence). The V gene lost 3 bases and the J gene lost 1 base, with 6 bases spanning the gap. This CDR3 has 13 amino acids. The CDR3, as DNA: TGTGCCAGCAGCTTTTCGGGGAACACTGAAGCTTTCTTT. This codes for CASSFSGNTEAFF. The full variable domain, in which reference TRBV11-1 and TRBJ1-1 provide the parts outside the CDR3, is EAEVAQSPRYKITEKSQAVAFWCDPISGHATLYWYRQILGQGPELLVQFQDESVVDDSQLPKDRFSAERLKGVDSTLKIQPAELGDSAMYLCASSFSGNTEAFFGQGTRLTVV.

V gene TRBV29-1 combines with J gene TRBJ2-1; 12 bases are shared with TRBD2. This CDR3 comprises 15 residues. Germline assignment: CDR1 SQVTM and CDR2 ANQGSEA. The junction had 11 bases not matched to a gene; V was cut back by 7 bases and J by 7 bases. CDR3 nucleotide sequence: TGCAGCGGTAGACTAGCGGGGGCCGTTGGGAATGAGCAGTTCTTC. It translates to CSGRLAGAVGNEQFF.

This sequence joins TRBV6-6 and TRBJ2-7; maybe TRBD1 (6 bases). V was pared by 6 bases and J by 5 bases, with 14 bases between. Germline CDR1 MNHNY, CDR2 SVGAGI (reference sequence). This CDR3 region has 13 residues. DNA for the CDR3: TGTGCCAGCAGAAAAACAGGGTTCCACGAGCAGTACTTC. This gives the protein CASRKTGFHEQYF.

J is TRBJ1-5 and V is TRBV5-6, with D hard to call. V gave up 1 base and J gave up 2 bases, with 16 bases separating them. CDR1 and CDR2 from the germline V gene are SGHDT and YYEEEE. The CDR3 length is 17 residues. CDR3 sequence: CASSLRTVQIGNQPQHF. In DNA, the CDR3 is TGTGCCAGCAGCTTGCGGACGGTTCAAATCGGCAATCAGCCCCAGCATTTT. Full variable domain (rest looked up from reference TRBV5-6 and TRBJ1-5): DAGVTQSPTHLIKTRGQQVTLRCSPKSGHDTVSWYQQALGQGPQFIFQYYEEEERQRGNFPDRFSGHQFPNYSSELNVNALLLGDSALYLCASSLRTVQIGNQPQHFGDGTRLSIL.

The chain employs TRBV7-2 and TRBJ2-2; 7 nucleotides agree with TRBD1. The V gene's germline CDR1 is SGHTA and CDR2 FQGNSA. CDR3 length: 15 amino acids. V dropped 6 bases and J dropped 3; count of bases not matched to a gene: 7. CDR3 nucleotides: TGTGCCAGCAGGACCGGGGACAGCGACACCGGGGAGCTGTTTTTT. This encodes CASRTGDSDTGELFF.

The chain has TRBV6-2 or TRBV6-3 and TRBJ1-5; D might be TRBD1 (6 bases). Germline assignment: CDR1 MNHEY and CDR2 SVGEGT. Trimming removed 5 bases from V and 9 bases from J, with 17 bases in between. The CDR3 covers 14 residues. Here the CDR3 reads CASSAQGPRLPQHF. The DNA of the CDR3 is TGTGCCAGCAGTGCCCAGGGGCCTCGGCTGCCCCAGCATTTT.

This clone was detected once. This chain uses TRBV7-2 with TRBJ1-1, with D unresolved. Germline CDR1 and CDR2: SGHTA and FQGNSA. V was trimmed by 2 bases and J by 0 bases, leaving 7 bases between them. This CDR3 spans 14 amino acids. DNA for the CDR3: TGTGCCAGCAGCTTACGCCTGGTGAACACTGAAGCTTTCTTT. Its translation is CASSLRLVNTEAFF.

This rearrangement joins TRBV10-1 to TRBJ1-1, with D unresolved. The CDR3 is made up of 15 amino acids. The germline CDR1 and CDR2 sequences are WNHNN and SYGVQD (reference sequence). Trimming pared 3 bases from V and 0 bases from J, leaving 11 bases between. CDR3 residues: CASSDRGAMNTEAFF. The CDR3 DNA reads TGCGCCAGCAGTGATCGGGGAGCGATGAACACTGAAGCTTTCTTT.

The chain recombines TRBV10-3 with TRBJ2-7; TRBD1 agrees at 9 bases. CDR1 is ENHRY, CDR2 SYGVKD, per germline. This CDR3 spans 13 amino acids. V lost 10 bases and J lost 4; bases outside the gene matches: 8. DNA of the CDR3: TGTGCCACACGGGGACAGGGTTCTTACGAGCAGTACTTC. Its protein is CATRGQGSYEQYF.

This sequence joins TRBV6-4 and TRBJ2-1; TRBD1 aligns across 7 bases. V was clipped by 5 bases and J by 5 bases; unmatched bases: 9. CDR1 and CDR2 from the germline V gene are MRHNA and SNTAGT. CDR3 length: 15 amino acids. Written as DNA, the CDR3 is TGTGCCAGCAGTAAGACAGGGCCCCCTGACAATGAGCAGTTCTTC. Its protein is CASSKTGPPDNEQFF.

Here the CDR3 reads CASSLGQHYGYTF. In DNA, the CDR3 is TGTGCCAGCAGCTTAGGACAGCACTATGGCTACACCTTC. The V call is TRBV7-2, the J call TRBJ1-2; perhaps TRBD1 as D (5 bases). There are 13 residues in the CDR3. Germline V CDR1 and CDR2: SGHTA, FQGNSA. V lost 1 base to trimming and J lost 3 bases, with 6 bases between them.

The V and J genes are TRBV5-1 and TRBJ1-4, with 12 nucleotides matching TRBD1. This CDR3 spans 16 amino acids. The germline gives CDR1 SGHRS, CDR2 YFSETQ. V was pared by 5 bases and J by 3 bases, with 5 bases of the junction left unmatched. CDR3 region: CASSPGTGGPNEKLFF. The CDR3 DNA reads as TGCGCCAGCAGTCCCGGGACAGGGGGCCCTAATGAAAAACTGTTTTTT. The entire variable domain, with the rest obtained from reference TRBV5-1 and TRBJ1-4, is as follows: KAGVTQTPRYLIKTRGQQVTLSCSPISGHRSVSWYQQTPGQGLQFLFEYFSETQRNKGNFPGRFSGRQFSNSRSEMNVSTLELGDSALYLCASSPGTGGPNEKLFFGSGTQLSVL.

This sequence joins TRBV5-1 and TRBJ2-3; D is perhaps TRBD2 (7 bases). Germline V CDR1 and CDR2: SGHRS, YFSETQ. The length of the CDR3 is 16 residues. V lost 0 bases and J lost 4, with 15 bases in between. CDR3 coding DNA: TGCGCCAGCAGCTTGGACGGCGGGGGCGGGGCAGATACGCAGTATTTT. It specifies CASSLDGGGGADTQYF.

The rearrangement links TRBV7-2 to TRBJ1-2, with a possible D match to TRBD1 (6 bases). V was pared by 6 bases and J by 7 bases, with 15 bases between. Germline lookup yields CDR1 SGHTA and CDR2 FQGNSA. CDR3 length equals 13 residues. The CDR3 DNA reads TGTGCCAGCAGTTCTCGGACAGCGGGTGGCTACACCTTC. Translation: CASSSRTAGGYTF.

V gene TRBV10-1 combines with J gene TRBJ2-5; 10 bases line up with TRBD2. The CDR3 is 14 amino acids. CDR1 and CDR2 (germline): WNHNN, SYGVQD (reference sequence). Unmatched junction bases numbered 3, after V lost 3 bases and J lost 5 bases. The CDR3 DNA is TGCGCCAGCAGTGAAAGCGGGGGGGGCGAGACCCAGTACTTC. Translation gives CASSESGGGETQYF.

This chain connects TRBV12-3 or TRBV12-4 to TRBJ1-2; tentative D call: TRBD1 (6 bases). This CDR3 is built from 13 residues. The ends were cut back, 9 bases at V and 7 bases at J, with 18 bases in the middle. The CDR3 here is CASSGAFTGGYTF. DNA of the CDR3: TGTGCCAGTTCGGGGGCTTTTACGGGTGGCTACACCTTC.

The rearrangement uses TRBV7-2 and TRBJ1-6, with a weak D call TRBD1 (5 bases). This CDR3 region has 15 residues. Trimming left V 2 bases short and J 2 bases short, with 7 bases between. CDR1 SGHTA and CDR2 FQGNSA come from the germline V gene. This CDR3 is CASSLQGPYNSPLHF. The CDR3 bases are TGTGCCAGCAGCTTACAGGGTCCCTATAATTCACCCCTCCACTTT.

This chain joins TRBV5-1 and TRBJ2-1; D might be TRBD1 (6 bases). Germline V lookup: CDR1 SGHRS, CDR2 YFSETQ. This CDR3 spans 17 amino acids. Deletions cut 0 bases from V and 5 bases from J, with 18 bases between. CDR3 bases: TGCGCCAGCAGCTTGGGGACCCCTTCACAGGGAGACAATGAGCAGTTCTTC. This gives the protein CASSLGTPSQGDNEQFF.